A single sample is the source of the 32 T cell receptor beta chains below, sequenced in a study of CD8+CD57+ T cells in acquired aplastic anemia. TCR beta VDJ and CDR3 profiling used genomic DNA as template. TCRdb re-called the reads through MiXCR, storing one row per CDR3 protein. The sample has 450,000 to 600,000 distinct CDR3 sequences; more than 25% are singletons. All sequencing subjects had displayed CD8+CD57+ cell expansion on flow cytometry. The sequenced material came from sorted CD4+, CD8+, or CD8+CD57+ T cells (not recorded which) from PBMCs. The receptors were sampled from a human donor with aplastic anemia.

A single count supports this clonotype. The chain has TRBV10-3 and TRBJ1-1; D is possibly TRBD1 (6 bases). V lost 6 bases, J lost 1 base, and 12 bases lay in between. The CDR3 is 14 amino acids. The V gene's germline CDR1 is ENHRY and CDR2 SYGVKD. CDR3: CAIRSGTPNTEAFF. The DNA for the CDR3 is TGTGCCATCAGGTCCGGGACACCGAACACTGAAGCTTTCTTT.

This clonotype turned up a few times. The V call is TRBV19, the J call TRBJ1-5; possible D gene TRBD1, 6 bases. Germline CDR1 and CDR2: LNHDA and SQIVND (reference sequence). V lost 8 bases to trimming and J lost 0 bases, with 23 bases between them. The CDR3 sequence is 18 residues long. The CDR3 nucleotides are TGTGCCAGTCAAATAACAGCTCCGGGACATGTTAGCAATCAGCCCCAGCATTTT. Translated, it gives CASQITAPGHVSNQPQHF.

This clonotype is a singleton in its sample. The chain uses TRBV3-1 and TRBJ1-5; D call uncertain. The length of the CDR3 is 14 residues. The V gene's germline CDR1 is LGHDT and CDR2 YNNKEL (reference sequence). V dropped 4 bases and J dropped 6 bases, with 13 bases sitting between them. The CDR3 nucleotides read TGTGCCAGCAGCCTCGGGGTCTCGGGTCAGCCCCAGCATTTT. Its translation is CASSLGVSGQPQHF. Drawing the rest from reference TRBV3-1 and TRBJ1-5, the complete variable domain is DTAVSQTPKYLVTQMGNDKSIKCEQNLGHDTMYWYKQDSKKFLKIMFSYNNKELIINETVPNRFSPKSPDKAHLNLHINSLELGDSAVYFCASSLGVSGQPQHFGDGTRLSIL.

CDR3 sequence (DNA): TGCAGCGTTGAACCGGGACAGGGAGTCCCTGAAGCTTTCTTT. Its translation: CSVEPGQGVPEAFF. The chain recombines TRBV29-1 with TRBJ1-1, with 9 positions matching TRBD1. Germline V gene sequence: CDR1 SQVTM, CDR2 ANQGSEA. This CDR3 contains 14 residues. J was trimmed by 6 bases and V by 2 bases; bases with no gene match: 7.

This clonotype was seen ten or more times. This chain connects TRBV7-9 to TRBJ1-1; TRBD1 matches at 7 bases. CDR1 and CDR2 from the germline V gene are SEHNR and FQNEAQ (reference sequence). The CDR3 runs 15 residues. J was trimmed by 1 base and V by 5 bases; bases with no gene match: 7. Written as DNA, the CDR3 is TGTGCCAGCAGCCCCCGACAGGGATCGAACACTGAAGCTTTCTTT. It codes for CASSPRQGSNTEAFF.

V usage is TRBV7-9 and J usage is TRBJ2-3; 10 bases align to TRBD2. Trimming took 7 bases from V and 3 from J; bases not matched to a gene: 10. Germline V gene data show CDR1 as SEHNR and CDR2 as FQNEAQ (reference sequence). The CDR3 has 16 residues. The DNA of the CDR3 is TGTGCCAGCACCATACTAAGCGGGAGGGCAACAGATACGCAGTATTTT. Encoded protein: CASTILSGRATDTQYF.

The chain employs TRBV5-8 and TRBJ2-5; possible D gene TRBD1, 5 bases. This CDR3 region has 14 residues. CDR1 SGHTS and CDR2 YDEGEE come from the germline V gene. V lost 0 bases, J lost 5 bases, and 11 bases lay in between. CDR3 residues: CASSLVSKGETQYF. The DNA for the CDR3 is TGTGCCAGCAGCTTGGTTTCAAAGGGGGAGACCCAGTACTTC.

This clonotype showed up many times. Here the CDR3 reads CATSDFPGSNEQFF. CDR3 DNA sequence: TGTGCCACCAGTGATTTCCCGGGGTCCAATGAGCAGTTCTTC. V is TRBV24-1 and J is TRBJ2-1; D may be TRBD2 (5 bases). This CDR3 has 14 residues. The V end lost 1 base, the J end lost 6 bases, and 9 bases lay between the germline ends. The germline V gene has CDR1 KGHDR and CDR2 SFDVKD.

This rearrangement joins TRBV13 to TRBJ2-3; maybe TRBD2 (6 bases). The CDR3 has 14 residues. CDR1 is PRHDT, CDR2 FYEKMQ, per germline (reference sequence). V lost 1 base, J lost 4 bases, and 9 bases lay in between. The CDR3 sequence: CASSLAGDADTQYF. DNA for the CDR3: TGTGCCAGCAGCTTAGCGGGGGATGCAGATACGCAGTATTTT.

This clonotype was seen only a few times. The V call is TRBV9, the J call TRBJ1-3; D ambiguous. The germline V gene encodes CDR1 SGDLS and CDR2 YYNGEE. This CDR3 contains 16 residues. Trimming left V 2 bases short and J 5 bases short, with 17 bases between. CDR3 in amino acids: CASSVGPDIERNTIYF. CDR3 in DNA: TGTGCCAGCAGCGTCGGACCCGACATCGAGCGAAACACCATATATTTT.

This clonotype has only a few counts. This sequence joins TRBV25-1 and TRBJ2-7, with D hard to call. Per the germline V gene, CDR1 is MGHDK and CDR2 is SYGVNS. V dropped 6 bases and J dropped 4 bases, with 13 bases sitting between them. The CDR3 consists of 13 residues. CDR3 bases: TGTGCCAGCAGCCAAGAATTACCATACGAGCAGTACTTC. This encodes CASSQELPYEQYF.

The table lists this clonotype with a few counts. The gene calls are TRBV20-1 and TRBJ1-1, with D tentatively TRBD1 (6 bases). The germline gives CDR1 DFQATT, CDR2 SNEGSKA (reference sequence). The CDR3 is made up of 16 amino acids. The V gene lost 2 bases and the J gene lost 2 bases, with 18 bases spanning the gap. The DNA of the CDR3 is TGCAGTGCTAGACCCCGGGCCAGGGGAGCCAACACTGAAGCTTTCTTT. Its protein product is CSARPRARGANTEAFF.

This clonotype was counted only a few times. This chain joins TRBV18 and TRBJ2-7, with 14 positions matching TRBD2. In germline, CDR1 is KGHSH, CDR2 LQKENI. J was trimmed by 5 bases and V by 0 bases; bases with no gene match: 3. The CDR3 runs 16 residues. CDR3 nucleotides: TGTGCCAGCTCACCACCGGGGACTAGCGGGAGTCACGAGCAGTACTTC. The encoded protein is CASSPPGTSGSHEQYF.

This clonotype was observed a few times. The J gene is TRBJ2-7, the V gene TRBV28; 10 positions agree with TRBD2. The CDR3 extends over 15 amino acids. J was trimmed by 3 bases and V by 7 bases; bases with no gene match: 9. The germline CDR1 and CDR2 sequences are MDHEN and SYDVKM. The CDR3 here is CASKPPASGSYEQYF. In nucleotides, the CDR3 is TGTGCCAGCAAACCTCCTGCTAGCGGGAGCTACGAGCAGTACTTC.

The J gene is TRBJ1-2, the V gene TRBV25-1, with D unclear. The germline gives CDR1 MGHDK, CDR2 SYGVNS. The length of the CDR3 is 12 residues. Trimming removed 5 bases at V and 4 bases at J, with 8 bases between. The CDR3 loop is CASSFKGYGYTF. In DNA, the CDR3 is TGTGCCAGCAGTTTCAAAGGCTATGGCTACACCTTC.

This clonotype was observed at least ten times. The chain has TRBV24-1 and TRBJ2-1, with 8 nucleotides matching TRBD2. Looked up from germline, CDR1 is KGHDR and CDR2 is SFDVKD. V lost 1 base, J lost 5 bases, and 9 bases stayed unmatched. CDR3 length: 17 amino acids. The CDR3, as DNA: TGTGCCACCAGTGATTTAGGGGCGGGAGGTTCGGACAATGAGCAGTTCTTC. The encoded protein is CATSDLGAGGSDNEQFF.

The V gene is TRBV2, the J gene TRBJ1-4; a possible D gene is TRBD1 (6 bases). V lost 7 bases and J lost 10, with 25 bases in between. Per germline, CDR1 SNHLY and CDR2 FYNNEI. CDR3 size: 16 residues. DNA for the CDR3: TGTGCCAGCAATCAATTACAGGGAAAGTTCAAGGGAAAACTGTTTTTT. It translates to CASNQLQGKFKGKLFF.

The table lists this clonotype with many counts. The chain recombines TRBV7-2 with TRBJ2-7; tentatively, D is TRBD2 (5 bases). The germline CDR1 and CDR2 sequences are SGHTA and FQGNSA. The CDR3 runs to 14 residues. V lost 5 bases and J lost 0, with 11 bases in between. CDR3 in amino acids: CASSTERNSYEQYF. The CDR3 region has the DNA TGTGCCAGCAGCACCGAGCGGAACTCCTACGAGCAGTACTTC. The full variable domain, rest sourced from reference TRBV7-2 and TRBJ2-7, is GAGVSQSPSNKVTEKGKDVELRCDPISGHTALYWYRQSLGQGLEFLIYFQGNSAPDKSGLPSDRFSAERTGGSVSTLTIQRTQQEDSAVYLCASSTERNSYEQYFGPGTRLTVT.

This clonotype showed up just a few times. The genes are TRBV7-3 and TRBJ1-5; D gene unclear. The length of the CDR3 is 14 residues. Trimming stripped 6 bases from V and 1 base from J, with 10 bases between. Germline lookup yields CDR1 SGHTA and CDR2 FQGTGA. In nucleotides, the CDR3 is TGTGCCAGCAGTCCGACGGAAAGCAATCAGCCCCAGCATTTT. This translates into CASSPTESNQPQHF. Full variable domain (rest looked up from reference TRBV7-3 and TRBJ1-5): GAGVSQTPSNKVTEKGKYVELRCDPISGHTALYWYRQSLGQGPEFLIYFQGTGAADDSGLPNDRFFAVRPEGSVSTLKIQRTERGDSAVYLCASSPTESNQPQHFGDGTRLSIL.

This clonotype was found a few times. This CDR3 is CASRLGTPRNEQFF. The CDR3, as DNA: TGTGCCAGCAGACTAGGGACCCCTCGGAATGAGCAGTTCTTC. This chain uses TRBV12-3 or TRBV12-4 with TRBJ2-1, with D perhaps TRBD1 or TRBD2 (5 bases each). The CDR3 spans 14 residues. Trimming removed 6 bases at V and 7 bases at J, with 16 bases between.

This clonotype was counted a few times. The V gene is TRBV20-1, the J gene TRBJ1-1; 9 bases are a match to TRBD1. After removal of 4 bases from V and 1 base from J, the junction contained 4 bases not matched to a gene. The CDR3 loop spans 14 amino acids. Germline V CDR1 and CDR2: DFQATT, SNEGSKA (reference sequence). Written as DNA, the CDR3 is TGCAGTGCTAAGGGACAGGGCCCGAACACTGAAGCTTTCTTT. The encoded protein is CSAKGQGPNTEAFF.

The rearrangement links TRBV6-4 to TRBJ2-1, with 7 bases fitting TRBD1. The CDR3 length is 14 residues. CDR1 is MRHNA and CDR2 is SNTAGT in the germline V gene. J was trimmed by 6 bases and V by 2 bases; bases with no gene match: 4. CDR3 in amino acids: CASSDRDRINEQFF. The CDR3 coding sequence is TGTGCCAGCAGTGACCGGGACAGAATCAATGAGCAGTTCTTC.

This clonotype was counted between two and nine times. Since a much larger clone is just one base distant, this may be a read error. The genes are TRBV7-2 and TRBJ1-6; D remains unclear. Per the germline V gene, CDR1 is SGHTA and CDR2 is FQGNSA. This CDR3 spans 12 amino acids. The V and J ends lost 4 bases and 11 bases respectively, with 9 bases between them. CDR3 nucleotide sequence: TGTGCCAGCAGCTCCTACACTCCACCCCTCCACTTT. Amino acids: CASSSYTPPLHF. The variable domain in full, completed from reference TRBV7-2 and TRBJ1-6, reads GAGVSQSPSNKVTEKGKDVELRCDPISGHTALYWYRQSLGQGLEFLIYFQGNSAPDKSGLPSDRFSAERTGGSVSTLTIQRTQQEDSAVYLCASSSYTPPLHFGNGTRLTVT.

This chain connects TRBV7-6 to TRBJ2-7; D may be TRBD2 (6 bases). The CDR3 contains 15 residues. Germline CDR1 reads SGHVS; CDR2 reads FNYEAQ. V lost 0 bases and J lost 3, with 12 bases in between. The CDR3 sequence is CASSLAPGADYEQYF. CDR3 DNA: TGTGCCAGCAGCTTAGCGCCGGGAGCGGACTACGAGCAGTACTTC.

The rearrangement links TRBV12-3 or TRBV12-4 to TRBJ2-3; tentative D call: TRBD2 (5 bases). The CDR3 runs 14 residues. Trimming stripped 7 bases from V and 2 bases from J, with 13 bases between. The chain's CDR3 is CASIGRVITDTQYF. Here the CDR3 DNA reads TGTGCCAGCATCGGGCGGGTGATCACAGATACGCAGTATTTT.

This chain joins TRBV13 and TRBJ1-2; 8 nucleotides agree with TRBD1. V shed 6 bases, J shed 7 bases, and the junction held 13 bases outside the gene matches. This CDR3 has 15 amino acids. Per germline, CDR1 PRHDT and CDR2 FYEKMQ (reference sequence). The CDR3 DNA reads TGTGCCAGCAGAGGACAGGGTGCGGCGTCGGGTGGCTACACCTTC. It translates to CASRGQGAASGGYTF.

This clonotype was found many times. The rearrangement uses TRBV2 and TRBJ2-7; D unclear. In germline, CDR1 is SNHLY, CDR2 FYNNEI. The V end was cut by 4 bases, the J end by 0 bases, with 4 bases between. CDR3 size: 12 residues. The CDR3 DNA follows: TGTGCCAGCAGTGTTATCTCCTACGAGCAGTACTTC. Residues: CASSVISYEQYF.

Ten or more counts support this clonotype. The rearrangement links TRBV9 to TRBJ1-6, with D possibly being TRBD1 (5 bases). V was shortened by 7 bases and J by 10 bases, with 15 bases between the two germline ends. CDR1 and CDR2 from the germline V gene are SGDLS and YYNGEE. The CDR3 totals 13 residues. The CDR3 DNA is TGTGCCAGCGATCAGGGTGACGGCTCACCCCTCCACTTT. Amino acids: CASDQGDGSPLHF.

Points on this clonotype: The junction departs from the called germline gene at one end, perhaps through a read error. The chain joins TRBV10-1 to TRBJ1-3; no firm D call. Per germline, CDR1 WNHNN and CDR2 SYGVQD (reference sequence). The CDR3 runs 17 residues. The CDR3 loop is CAISVERERFPGNTIYF. The DNA for the CDR3 is TGTGCCATCAGTGTAGAGAGGGAACGCTTCCCTGGAAACACCATATACTTT.

This sequence joins TRBV7-8 and TRBJ2-7; D ambiguous. The CDR3 has 13 residues. The V end was cut by 5 bases, the J end by 4 bases, with 12 bases between. Germline V CDR1 and CDR2: SGHVS, FQNEAQ. CDR3 DNA sequence: TGTGCCAGCAGCCTAACTCTAGAGTACGAGCAGTACGTC. Protein product: CASSLTLEYEQYV.

This clonotype was seen only a few times. V gene TRBV3-1 combines with J gene TRBJ1-6, with D possibly TRBD1 on 5 matching bases. Germline loops: CDR1 LGHDT, CDR2 YNNKEL (reference sequence). This CDR3 region has 16 residues. Trimming stripped 2 bases from V and 0 bases from J, with 8 bases between. CDR3 amino acids: CASSQRGSSYNSPLHF. The CDR3 coding sequence is TGTGCCAGCAGCCAAAGGGGAAGCTCCTATAATTCACCCCTCCACTTT.

Only a few counts were recorded for this clonotype. A junction end diverges from the germline sequence, so it may reflect a read error. The V gene is TRBV10-3, the J gene TRBJ2-3; D remains ambiguous. This CDR3 is built from 14 residues. The germline V gene encodes CDR1 ENHRY and CDR2 SYGVKD. The CDR3 region has the DNA TGTGCCAGCAGTTACGACACTAGCACAGATACGCAGTATTTT. It translates to CASSYDTSTDTQYF.